The rows below give T cell receptor beta chains drawn from one sample of a study of beta chain features in type 1 diabetes. TCRdb's copy holds only in-frame clones and misses some; the assay was immunoSEQ multiplex PCR. This table has 200,000 to 250,000 clones, 13% to 15% appearing once. The sample was naive CD4+ T cells from blood. These receptors all come from a woman in her 40s in good health. The CDR3 runs from the conserved cysteine through the conserved F or W. The order of the fields is D gene, V gene, J gene, clone size, CDR3 DNA, CDR3 protein. D genes are given only for firm matches. Clone size is shown for a subset of rows, as once, few, many or a class of expanded clone.

-	TRBV6-5	TRBJ2-7	-	TGTGCCAGCAGACGTACACCCTACGAGCAGTACTTC	CASRRTPYEQYF
-	TRBV6-1	TRBJ2-3	-	TGTGCCAGCACCCATCCATGGGCCTCCGACGATACGCAGTATTTT	CASTHPWASDDTQYF
TRBD1	TRBV27	TRBJ1-5	few	TGTGCCAGCAGTTTAGGGGAAGCCTGGACAGGGGGCAATCAGCCCCAGCATTTT	CASSLGEAWTGGNQPQHF
TRBD1	TRBV18	TRBJ1-5	few	TGTGCCAGCTCACCAGACAGGGGGCTGGTGCCCCAGCATTTT	CASSPDRGLVPQHF
-	TRBV4-1	TRBJ1-2	few	TGCGCCAGCAGCCAAGATCAGGGGTATGGCTACACCTTC	CASSQDQGYGYTF
TRBD1	TRBV6-6	TRBJ1-4	-	TGTGCCAGCAAAGACAGGGTGGAAAAACTGTTTTTT	CASKDRVEKLFF
TRBD2	TRBV18	TRBJ2-3	few	TGTGCCAGCTCACCACGGGGCGGGGGAGATACGCAGTATTTT	CASSPRGGGDTQYF
-	TRBV29-1	TRBJ1-4	few	TGCAGCGTTTCGCTCGGGGGATTGGGAAGCGAAAAACTGTTTTTT	CSVSLGGLGSEKLFF
TRBD1	TRBV18	TRBJ2-2	few	TGTGCCAGCTCACTAAGGACAGGGCTGAACACCGGGGAGCTGTTTTTT	CASSLRTGLNTGELFF
-	TRBV6-6	TRBJ1-2	few	TGTGCCAGCACCAAGGTGGGAGGGGGCTATGGCTACACCTTC	CASTKVGGGYGYTF
-	TRBV9	TRBJ2-7	few	TGTGCCAGCAGCGTATCAGGGGCCCCTGGGGTGAACGAGCAGTACTTC	CASSVSGAPGVNEQYF
-	TRBV11-2	TRBJ2-3	-	TGTGCCAGCAGGCCAGGGACAACAGATACGCAGTATTTT	CASRPGTTDTQYF
-	TRBV29-1	TRBJ2-5	many	TGCAGCGTAGTCGGAGGGGCGGAGACCCAGTACTTC	CSVVGGAETQYF
-	TRBV5-4	TRBJ2-3	-	TGTGCCAGCAGCTTACCCGGGGTTTATCTGGATACGCAGTATTTT	CASSLPGVYLDTQYF
-	TRBV18	TRBJ1-1	-	TGTGCCAGCTCACCTACCAGGGCAGGGAACACTGAAGCTTTCTTT	CASSPTRAGNTEAFF
-	TRBV9	TRBJ2-3	-	TGTGCCAGTAGCGTCCGAGGGCCCCCCACAGATACGCAGTATTTT	CASSVRGPPTDTQYF
-	TRBV6-6	TRBJ1-2	few	TGTGCCAGCAGTTACTCGACGGGTAACTATGGCTACACCTTC	CASSYSTGNYGYTF
-	TRBV7-2	TRBJ1-5	once	TGTGCCACGTCCGGACTGAATAATCAGCCCCAGCATTTT	CATSGLNNQPQHF
-	TRBV6-1	TRBJ2-2	-	TGTGCGATCCTCTCCTGGGACACCTACACCGGGGAGCTGTTTTTT	CAILSWDTYTGELFF
-	TRBV4-1	TRBJ2-3	few	TGCGCCAGCAGCCAAGATGCGGTCACAGATACGCAGTATTTT	CASSQDAVTDTQYF
TRBD2	TRBV4-3	TRBJ2-3	few	TGCGCCAGCAGCTCTGGACTAGCGGGGGGGCGGGATACGCAGTATTTT	CASSSGLAGGRDTQYF
TRBD1	TRBV10-3	TRBJ2-3	few	TGTGCCGCCGCTCCGGGACAGCGCACAGATACGCAGTATTTT	CAAAPGQRTDTQYF
-	TRBV10-3	TRBJ2-5	few	TGTGCCATCAGTGAGTCTAACATCCAAGAGACCCAGTACTTC	CAISESNIQETQYF
TRBD1	TRBV7-2	TRBJ2-7	-	TGTGCCAGCAGCTTGGGGCGAAAAACAGGGGTCAACGAGCAGTACTTC	CASSLGRKTGVNEQYF
-	TRBV19	TRBJ2-5	-	TGTGCCAGTAGTATAGTTTTGGGGGACATCCGTCCCCAGTACTTC	CASSIVLGDIRPQYF
TRBD2	TRBV5-4	TRBJ2-2	-	TGTGCCAGCAGCCGGACTAGCCAAAACACCGGGGAGCTGTTTTTT	CASSRTSQNTGELFF
-	TRBV2	TRBJ2-2	few	TGTGCCAGCAGTATCCTAGTAGGCGGGGAGCTGTTTTTT	CASSILVGGELFF
TRBD1	TRBV10-3	TRBJ2-7	once	TGTGCCATCAGTGAGCCGCGATGGGCGTCTCGGGACAGGGTGTCCTACGAGCAGTACTTC	CAISEPRWASRDRVSYEQYF
-	TRBV9	TRBJ1-5	-	TGTGCCAGCGGAGATCAGCCCCAGCATTTT	CASGDQPQHF
-	TRBV19	TRBJ1-2	-	TGTGCCATTAGGATCACGGGAGTCTATGGCTACACCTTC	CAIRITGVYGYTF
-	TRBV2	TRBJ2-5	-	TGTGCCAGCATTTTTACTAGCTTCCAAGAGACCCAGTACTTC	CASIFTSFQETQYF
TRBD1	TRBV5-1	TRBJ2-1	-	TGCGCCAGCAGCTACGGACAGGCCTCCTCCTACAATGAGCAGTTCTTC	CASSYGQASSYNEQFF